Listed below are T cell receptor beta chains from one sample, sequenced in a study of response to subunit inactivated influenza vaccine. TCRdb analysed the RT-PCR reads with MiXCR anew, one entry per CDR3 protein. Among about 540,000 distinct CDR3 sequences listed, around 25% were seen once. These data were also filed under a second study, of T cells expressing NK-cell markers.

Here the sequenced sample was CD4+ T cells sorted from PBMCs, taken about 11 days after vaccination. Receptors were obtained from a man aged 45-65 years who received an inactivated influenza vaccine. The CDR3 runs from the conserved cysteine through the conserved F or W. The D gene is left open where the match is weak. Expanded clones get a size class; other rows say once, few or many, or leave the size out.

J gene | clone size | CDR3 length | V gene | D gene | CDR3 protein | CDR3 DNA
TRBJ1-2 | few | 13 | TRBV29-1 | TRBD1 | CSVGNRGTYGYTF | TGCAGCGTTGGTAACAGGGGGACCTATGGCTACACCTTC
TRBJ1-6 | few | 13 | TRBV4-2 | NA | CASSQAVTEALHF | TGTGCCAGCAGCCAGGCGGTTACGGAGGCCCTCCACTTT
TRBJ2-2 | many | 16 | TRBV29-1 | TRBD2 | CSVEVPAGGPGGELFF | TGCAGCGTTGAAGTGCCGGCGGGAGGGCCCGGCGGGGAGCTGTTTTTT
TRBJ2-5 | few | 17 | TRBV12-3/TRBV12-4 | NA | CASSLSLSGEWEETQYF | TGTGCCAGCAGCCTATCACTATCAGGGGAGTGGGAAGAGACCCAGTACTTC
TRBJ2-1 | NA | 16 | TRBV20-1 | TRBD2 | CSARGGGSGVYNEQFF | TGCAGTGCTAGAGGCGGGGGTAGCGGGGTATACAATGAGCAGTTCTTC
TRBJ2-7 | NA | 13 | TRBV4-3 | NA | CASSQEHGYEQYF | TGCGCCAGCAGCCAAGAACACGGGTACGAGCAGTACTTC
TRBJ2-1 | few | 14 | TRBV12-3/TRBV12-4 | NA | CASSFGGGPNEQFF | TGTGCCAGCAGTTTCGGTGGCGGGCCTAATGAGCAGTTCTTC
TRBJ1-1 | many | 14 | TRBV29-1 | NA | CSARDGSMNTEAFF | TGCAGCGCTAGGGACGGGAGCATGAACACTGAAGCTTTCTTT
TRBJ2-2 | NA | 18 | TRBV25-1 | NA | CASSEPLPGASNTGELFF | TGTGCCAGCAGTGAACCCCTTCCGGGGGCTTCGAACACCGGGGAGCTGTTTTTT
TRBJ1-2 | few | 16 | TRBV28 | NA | CASYSTPGRSSYGYTF | TGTGCCAGCTATTCCACCCCAGGGAGGTCCTCTTATGGCTACACCTTC
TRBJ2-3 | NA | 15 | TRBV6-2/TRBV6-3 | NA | CASSSAYYPTDTQYF | TGTGCCAGCAGTTCAGCTTACTATCCTACAGATACGCAGTATTTT
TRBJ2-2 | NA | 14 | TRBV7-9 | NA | CAREGEPNTGELFF | TGTGCCAGAGAGGGGGAACCGAACACCGGGGAGCTGTTTTTT
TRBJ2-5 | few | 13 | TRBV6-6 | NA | CASTPRRGETQYF | TGTGCCAGCACCCCACGTAGGGGCGAGACCCAGTACTTC
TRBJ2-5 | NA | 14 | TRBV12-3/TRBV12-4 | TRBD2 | CASSKTSSQETQYF | TGTGCCAGCAGTAAGACTAGCTCGCAAGAGACCCAGTACTTC
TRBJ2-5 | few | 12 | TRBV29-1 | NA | CSALRGSETQYF | TGCAGCGCCCTAAGGGGCTCGGAGACCCAGTACTTC
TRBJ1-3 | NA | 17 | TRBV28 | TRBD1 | CASSPTSTGLIGNTIYF | TGTGCCAGCAGTCCAACATCGACAGGGTTGATCGGAAACACCATATATTTT
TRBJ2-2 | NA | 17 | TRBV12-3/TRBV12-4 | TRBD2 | CASSLRGGSGNTGELFF | TGTGCCAGCAGTTTGAGGGGAGGGAGCGGGAACACCGGGGAGCTGTTTTTT
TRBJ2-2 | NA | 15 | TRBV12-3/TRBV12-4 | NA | CASSGPPANTGELFF | TGTGCCAGCAGTGGGCCCCCCGCGAACACCGGGGAGCTGTTTTTT
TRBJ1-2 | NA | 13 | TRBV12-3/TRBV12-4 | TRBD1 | CASSDTGGYGYTF | TGTGCCAGCAGCGACACAGGGGGCTATGGCTACACCTTC
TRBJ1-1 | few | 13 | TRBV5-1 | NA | CASSLGGEAEAFF | TGCGCCAGCAGCTTAGGGGGTGAGGCTGAAGCTTTCTTT
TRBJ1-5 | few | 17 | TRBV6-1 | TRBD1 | CASSEVPGQGGNQPQHF | TGTGCCAGCAGTGAAGTCCCCGGGCAGGGGGGCAATCAGCCCCAGCATTTT
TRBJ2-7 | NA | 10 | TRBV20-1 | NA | CSARGYEQYF | TGCAGTGCTAGGGGTTACGAGCAGTACTTC
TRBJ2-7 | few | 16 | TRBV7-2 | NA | CASSLGGGLSSYEQYF | TGTGCCAGCAGCTTAGGTGGCGGGCTGAGCTCCTACGAGCAGTACTTC
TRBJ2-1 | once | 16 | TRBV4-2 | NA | CASSQSAGVSYNEQFF | TGTGCCAGCAGCCAAAGCGCAGGGGTTTCCTACAATGAGCAGTTCTTC
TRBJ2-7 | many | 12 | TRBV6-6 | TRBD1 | CASSYRDRVEYF | TGTGCCAGCAGTTACCGGGACAGGGTTGAGTACTTC
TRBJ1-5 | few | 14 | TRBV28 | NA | CASSLGQFFQPQHF | TGTGCCAGCAGTTTAGGACAGTTCTTTCAGCCCCAGCATTTT
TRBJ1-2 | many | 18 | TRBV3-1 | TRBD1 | CASSQDHGGQVYNYGYTF | TGTGCCAGCAGCCAAGATCACGGGGGACAGGTCTACAACTATGGCTACACCTTC
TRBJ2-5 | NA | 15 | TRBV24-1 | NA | CATSDTETVQETQYF | TGTGCCACCAGTGATACAGAGACGGTCCAAGAGACCCAGTACTTC
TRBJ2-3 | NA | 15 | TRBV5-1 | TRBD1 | CASSQDRAATDTQYF | TGCGCCAGCAGCCAGGACAGGGCCGCAACAGATACGCAGTATTTT
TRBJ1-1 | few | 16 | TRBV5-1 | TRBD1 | CASRVLYRGSDTEAFF | TGCGCCAGCAGAGTCCTCTACAGGGGATCGGACACTGAAGCTTTCTTT
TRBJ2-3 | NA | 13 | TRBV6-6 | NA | CASSGSSTDTQYF | TGTGCCAGTAGTGGATCTAGCACAGATACGCAGTATTTT
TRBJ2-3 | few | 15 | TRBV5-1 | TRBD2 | CASSRGLAEKVTQYF | TGCGCCAGCAGCAGGGGACTAGCGGAGAAGGTTACGCAGTATTTT
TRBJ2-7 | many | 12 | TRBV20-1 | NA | CSARQNRDEQYF | TGCAGTGCTAGACAGAACCGGGACGAGCAGTACTTC
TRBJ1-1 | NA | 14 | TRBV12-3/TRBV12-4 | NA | CASSFGGRAREAFF | TGTGCCAGCAGTTTTGGGGGCCGGGCCCGTGAAGCTTTCTTT
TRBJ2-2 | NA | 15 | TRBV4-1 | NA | CASSQDGMDTGELFF | TGCGCCAGCAGCCAAGATGGTATGGACACCGGGGAGCTGTTTTTT
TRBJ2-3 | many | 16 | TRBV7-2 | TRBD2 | CASSPERGVSTDTQYF | TGTGCCAGCAGCCCGGAGCGGGGGGTTAGCACAGATACGCAGTATTTT
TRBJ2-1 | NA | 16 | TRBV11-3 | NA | CASSLGGGGSHNEQFF | TGTGCCAGCAGCTTAGGGGGAGGGGGATCCCACAATGAGCAGTTCTTC
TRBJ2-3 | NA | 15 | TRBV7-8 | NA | CASSLDPLGQNTQYF | TGTGCCAGCAGCTTAGATCCGTTAGGGCAAAATACGCAGTATTTT
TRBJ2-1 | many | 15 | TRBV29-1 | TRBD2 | CSVVLPGRNYNEQFF | TGCAGCGTTGTTTTGCCCGGGAGGAACTACAATGAGCAGTTCTTC
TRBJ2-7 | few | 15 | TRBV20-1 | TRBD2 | CSAGPASGNAYEQYF | TGCAGTGCTGGCCCCGCTAGCGGAAATGCCTACGAGCAGTACTTC
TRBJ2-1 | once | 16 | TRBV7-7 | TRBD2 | CASSLLSSGSYNEQFF | TGTGCTAGCAGCTTACTAAGTAGCGGGTCCTACAATGAGCAGTTCTTC
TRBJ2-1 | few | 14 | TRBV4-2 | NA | CASSQGGLDNEQFF | TGTGCCAGCAGCCAAGGGGGATTAGACAATGAGCAGTTCTTC
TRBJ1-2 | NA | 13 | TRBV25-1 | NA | CASRPSGDYGYTF | TGTGCCAGCAGGCCGTCGGGGGACTATGGCTACACCTTC
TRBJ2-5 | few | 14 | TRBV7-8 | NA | CASTILNFQETQYF | TGTGCCAGCACAATTTTGAATTTCCAAGAGACCCAGTACTTC
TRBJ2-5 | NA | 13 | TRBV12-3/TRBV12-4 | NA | CASSFTEKETQYF | TGTGCCAGCAGTTTCACAGAAAAAGAGACCCAGTACTTC
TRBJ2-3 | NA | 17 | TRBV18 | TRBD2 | CASSPSSLAGTSSPQYF | TGTGCCAGCTCACCATCTTCCCTAGCGGGGACGTCCTCACCTCAGTATTTT
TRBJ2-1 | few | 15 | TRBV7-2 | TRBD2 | CASSSFSGIYNEQFF | TGTGCCAGCAGCTCCTTTAGCGGGATCTACAATGAGCAGTTCTTC
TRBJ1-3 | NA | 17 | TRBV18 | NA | CASSPSPPGTKQIPIYF | TGTGCCAGCTCACCATCCCCGCCCGGGACAAAGCAGATCCCCATATATTTT
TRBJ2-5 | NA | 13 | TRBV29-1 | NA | CSVKGRQEETQYF | TGCAGCGTTAAAGGGCGGCAGGAAGAGACCCAGTACTTC
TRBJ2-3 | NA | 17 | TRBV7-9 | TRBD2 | CASSLGGLASSTDTQYF | TGTGCCAGCAGCTTAGGGGGACTAGCGTCTAGCACAGATACGCAGTATTTT
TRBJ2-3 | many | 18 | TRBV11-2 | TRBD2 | CASSLKTEGGGITDTQYF | TGTGCCAGCAGCTTAAAGACGGAGGGCGGGGGGATCACAGATACGCAGTATTTT
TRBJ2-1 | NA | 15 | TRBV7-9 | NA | CASSLGPGPDNEQFF | TGTGCCAGCAGCTTAGGTCCGGGCCCGGACAATGAGCAGTTCTTC
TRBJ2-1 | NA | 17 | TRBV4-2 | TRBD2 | CASSQGTSGVLMDEQFF | TGTGCCAGCAGCCAGGGGACTAGCGGGGTCCTTATGGATGAGCAGTTCTTC
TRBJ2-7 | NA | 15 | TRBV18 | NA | CASSPPGGLSYEQYF | TGTGCCAGCTCACCACCGGGGGGGCTATCCTACGAGCAGTACTTC
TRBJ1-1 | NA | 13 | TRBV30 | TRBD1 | CAWSVLGQEQAFF | TGTGCCTGGAGTGTACTGGGACAGGAGCAAGCTTTCTTT
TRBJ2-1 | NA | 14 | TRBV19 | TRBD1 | CASSIRQGSDEQFF | TGTGCCAGTAGTATCCGACAGGGTAGCGATGAGCAGTTCTTC
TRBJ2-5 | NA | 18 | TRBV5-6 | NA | CASSLVGGAYSHKETQYF | TGTGCCAGCAGCTTGGTTGGGGGGGCCTATTCCCATAAAGAGACCCAGTACTTC